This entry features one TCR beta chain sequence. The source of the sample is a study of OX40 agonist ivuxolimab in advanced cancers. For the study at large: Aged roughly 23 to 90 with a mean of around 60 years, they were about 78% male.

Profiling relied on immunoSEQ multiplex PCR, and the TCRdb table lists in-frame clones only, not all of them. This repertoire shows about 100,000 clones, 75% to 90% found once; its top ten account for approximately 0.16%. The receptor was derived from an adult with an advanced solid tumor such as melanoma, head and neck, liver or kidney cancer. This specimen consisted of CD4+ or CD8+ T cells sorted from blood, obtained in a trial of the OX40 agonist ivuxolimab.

The CDR3 spells CAWSRALGYYGYTF. CDR3 in DNA: TGTGCCTGGAGTAGAGCTCTGGGGTACTATGGCTACACCTTC. The chain couples TRBV30 to TRBJ1-2, with D unresolved. Germline assignment: CDR1 GTSNPN and CDR2 SVGIG (reference sequence). The CDR3 runs to 14 residues. The V end lost 2 bases, the J end lost 3 bases, and 13 bases lay between the germline ends.